The TCR beta chain under discussion was sequenced for a study of neurological immune-mediated disorders. General study points: The absence of shared CDR3 amino acid sequences among expanded clones across subjects suggests private repertoires in all groups.

The CDR3 covers 16 residues. With 0 bases clipped from V and 8 bases from J, the junction kept 9 bases outside the gene matches. Germline lookup yields CDR1 MNHEY and CDR2 SVGAGI. Time point denoted: longitudinal time-point 1 (baseline). Unsorted libraries were generated from 2 million PBMCs. These cells had been stored in RNAlater at -80 C. The sample holds many counts of this clonotype. The antigen is not known. Each CDR3 protein gets one entry after TCRdb re-called the 5' RACE reads with MiXCR. The repertoire holds tens of thousands of distinct CDR3 sequences, with roughly an eighth as singletons. The clonotype originates from a female donor with HTLV-1-associated myelopathy (HAM/TSP). The chain employs TRBV6-5 and TRBJ1-1, with 10 bases matching TRBD1. The sequencing input was PBMCs. The CDR3 DNA follows: TGTGCCAGCAGTTACTCAGGGACAGGGGCCCGAGGGGAAGCTTTCTTT. The encoded protein is CASSYSGTGARGEAFF.